Below are 4 T cell receptor beta chains sequenced from a single sample in a study of CD8 T cells in ankylosing spondylitis (dated by TCRdb to between 2016 and 2019). Library preparation used 5' RACE. Sequenced using an Illumina HiSeq 2500. The public reads were reprocessed in TCRdb via fastp at Q25 and MiXCR, keeping in-frame beta chains. Each entry merges the rows of one CDR3 protein and shows their most common DNA and genes. Recorded for this sample are about 250,000 distinct CDR3 sequences; roughly 32% of them occurred a single time. The biggest ten clones account for approximately 4% of the sample. The sample taken for sequencing was blood, either unsorted or a sorted T cell fraction (not recorded which). The receptors shown here come from a male donor with ankylosing spondylitis or in good health (not recorded which).

This clonotype was counted between two and nine times. This chain uses TRBV20-1 with TRBJ2-7; 8 nucleotides align to TRBD1. The CDR3 loop spans 15 amino acids. The germline CDR1 and CDR2 sequences are DFQATT and SNEGSKA (reference sequence). J lost 6 bases, V lost 2 bases, and 12 bases had no gene match. This CDR3 is CSARPTTGERPEQYF. CDR3 nucleotide sequence: TGCAGTGCTAGACCGACGACAGGGGAAAGGCCCGAGCAGTACTTC.

This chain connects TRBV15 to TRBJ2-5; weak D call: TRBD2 (5 bases). The CDR3 is 15 residues long. Trimming left V 0 bases short and J 0 bases short, with 8 bases between. Germline CDR1 reads LNHNV; CDR2 reads YYDKDF (reference sequence). CDR3 sequence reads: CATSRDVGDQETQYF. The CDR3 coding sequence is TGTGCCACCAGCAGAGATGTCGGGGACCAAGAGACCCAGTACTTC.

The rearrangement uses TRBV29-1 and TRBJ2-3; D is unclear. The CDR3 spans 12 residues. V was trimmed by 3 bases and J by 2 bases, leaving 6 bases between them. Germline V gene lookup returns CDR1 SQVTM and CDR2 ANQGSEA. The CDR3 sequence: CSVDVFTDTQYF. CDR3 sequence (DNA): TGCAGCGTTGATGTTTTCACAGATACGCAGTATTTT.

V usage is TRBV5-8 and J usage is TRBJ2-7; D gene ambiguous. Germline CDR1 reads SGHTS; CDR2 reads YDEGEE. CDR3 length: 14 residues. The V gene lost 3 bases and the J gene lost 3 bases, with 13 bases spanning the gap. The CDR3 bases are TGTGCCAGCAGCTGGGATCAAAGAGGCTACGAGCAGTACTTC. It is translated as CASSWDQRGYEQYF.